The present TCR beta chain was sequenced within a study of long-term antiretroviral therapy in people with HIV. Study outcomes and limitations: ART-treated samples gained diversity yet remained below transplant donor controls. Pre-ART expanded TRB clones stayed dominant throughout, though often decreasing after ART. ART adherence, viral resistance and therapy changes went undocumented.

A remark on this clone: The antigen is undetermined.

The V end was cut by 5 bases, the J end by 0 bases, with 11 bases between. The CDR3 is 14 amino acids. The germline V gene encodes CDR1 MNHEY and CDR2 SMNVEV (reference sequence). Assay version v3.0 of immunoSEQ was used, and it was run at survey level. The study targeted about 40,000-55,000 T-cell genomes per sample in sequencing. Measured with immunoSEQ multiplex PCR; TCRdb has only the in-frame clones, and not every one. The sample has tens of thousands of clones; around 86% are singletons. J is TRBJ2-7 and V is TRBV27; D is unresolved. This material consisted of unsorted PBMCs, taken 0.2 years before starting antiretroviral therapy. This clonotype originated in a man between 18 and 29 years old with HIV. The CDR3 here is CASSPFKGSYEQYF. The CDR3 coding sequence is TGTGCCAGCAGTCCCTTCAAGGGCTCCTACGAGCAGTACTTC.